This T cell receptor beta chain was recorded in a study of blood T cell repertoires in COVID-19. Overall study context: T cells, B-cell-depleted T cells, or PBMCs supplied cDNA or gDNA.

In the original workflow: Amplification with reference gene primers provided the estimates of nucleated cell counts. Generated by immunoSEQ multiplex PCR, the TCRdb table keeps only in-frame clones and is missing some. The V and J calls and clone size were taken over from that table, and D and trimming were inferred from the DNA. The sample carries roughly 320,000 clones, 75% to 85% recorded once. CDR1 KGHDR and CDR2 SFDVKD come from the germline V gene. Between the trimmed V and J ends, which lost 3 bases and 7 bases, there was a span of 14 bases. The CDR3 length is 15 residues. The receptor was derived from a human donor in a cohort sampled during active COVID-19. The sequenced material came from peripheral blood. V and J are TRBV24-1 and TRBJ2-2, with a possible D match to TRBD2 (5 bases). The CDR3: CATSDRMGGGGELFF. DNA for the CDR3: TGTGCCACCAGTGATCGGATGGGTGGAGGCGGGGAGCTGTTTTTT.